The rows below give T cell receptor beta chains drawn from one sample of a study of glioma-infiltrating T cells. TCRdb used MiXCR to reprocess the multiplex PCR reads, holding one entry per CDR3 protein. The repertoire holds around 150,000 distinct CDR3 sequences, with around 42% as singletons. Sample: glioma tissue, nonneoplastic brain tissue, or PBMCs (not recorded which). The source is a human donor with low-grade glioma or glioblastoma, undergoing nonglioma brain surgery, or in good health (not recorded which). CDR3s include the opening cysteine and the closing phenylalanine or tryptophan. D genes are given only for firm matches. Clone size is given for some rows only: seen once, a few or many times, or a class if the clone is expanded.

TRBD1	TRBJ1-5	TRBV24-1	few	CATSAKDGTGHQPQHF	TGTGCCACCAGTGCGAAGGACGGGACAGGGCATCAGCCCCAGCATTTT
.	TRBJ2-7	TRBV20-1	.	CSASRETYEKYF	TGCAGTGCTAGTAGAGAAACCTACGAGAAGTACTTC
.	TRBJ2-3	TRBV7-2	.	CASSLGWADTKYF	TGTGCCAGCAGCTTAGGCTGGGCAGATACGAAGTATTTT
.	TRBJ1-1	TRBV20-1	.	CSAWGGKDTEAFF	TGCAGTGCCTGGGGGGGGAAGGACACTGAAGCTTTCTTT
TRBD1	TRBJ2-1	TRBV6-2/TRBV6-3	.	CASASGTVDNEQFF	TGTGCCAGCGCCTCCGGGACAGTTGATAATGAGCAGTTCTTC
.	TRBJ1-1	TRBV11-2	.	CASGPGPNTEAFF	TGTGCCAGCGGACCGGGCCCGAACACTGAAGCTTTCTTT
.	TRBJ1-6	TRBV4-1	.	CASSQEGVGSPLHF	TGCGCCAGCAGCCAAGAAGGGGTGGGTTCACCCCTCCACTTT
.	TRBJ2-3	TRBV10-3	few	CAISVRDTNTDTQYF	TGTGCCATCAGTGTCCGGGACACTAACACAGATACGCAGTATTTT
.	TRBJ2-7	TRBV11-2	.	CASSSHFQGSAYEQYF	TGTGCCAGCAGCTCCCACTTCCAGGGGTCGGCCTACGAGCAGTACTTC
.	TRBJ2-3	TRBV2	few	CASTLYTDTQYF	TGTGCCAGCACCCTTTACACAGATACGCAGTATTTT
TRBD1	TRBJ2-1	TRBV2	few	CASSGDRGAYNEQFF	TGTGCCAGCAGTGGGGACAGGGGGGCCTATAATGAGCAGTTCTTC
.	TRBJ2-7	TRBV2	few	CASSRTGGRTYEQYF	TGTGCCAGCAGCCGCACAGGAGGGAGAACCTACGAGCAGTACTTC
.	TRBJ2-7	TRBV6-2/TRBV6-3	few	CASSYPFPRDTVSYEQYF	TGTGCCAGCAGTTACCCGTTTCCCCGGGACACCGTCTCCTACGAGCAGTACTTC
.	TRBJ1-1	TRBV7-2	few	CASSDYTDTEAFF	TGTGCCAGCAGCGATTATACGGACACTGAAGCTTTCTTT
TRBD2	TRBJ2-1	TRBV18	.	CASSQLASGGIYNEQFF	TGTGCCAGCTCACAATTAGCCAGCGGGGGGATTTACAATGAGCAGTTCTTC
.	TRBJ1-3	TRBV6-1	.	CASTDAQGRGNTIYF	TGTGCCAGCACCGATGCCCAGGGGCGCGGAAACACCATATATTTT
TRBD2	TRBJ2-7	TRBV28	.	CASSPKTSGAYEQYF	TGTGCCAGCAGTCCAAAGACTAGCGGGGCCTACGAGCAGTACTTC
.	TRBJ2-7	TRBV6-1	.	CASRDPQSRYYEQYF	TGTGCCAGCAGGGACCCGCAAAGCCGTTACTACGAGCAGTACTTC
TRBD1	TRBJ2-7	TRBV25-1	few	CASSGGQGPPYEQYF	TGTGCCAGCAGCGGAGGACAGGGACCTCCCTACGAGCAGTACTTC
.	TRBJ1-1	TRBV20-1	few	CSASEWGEAFF	TGCAGTGCGAGTGAATGGGGTGAAGCTTTCTTT
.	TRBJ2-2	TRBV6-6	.	CASSYSVHTNTGELFF	TGTGCCAGCAGTTACTCGGTTCACACGAACACCGGGGAGCTGTTTTTT
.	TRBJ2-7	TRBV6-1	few	CASSESSGIQYEQYF	TGTGCCAGCAGTGAATCTTCAGGGATTCAGTACGAGCAGTACTTC
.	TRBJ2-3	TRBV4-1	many	CASSHGLAETDTQYF	TGCGCCAGCAGCCACGGATTAGCCGAGACAGATACGCAGTATTTT
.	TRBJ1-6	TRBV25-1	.	CASNENNSPLHF	TGTGCCAGCAACGAAAATAATTCACCACTCCACTTT
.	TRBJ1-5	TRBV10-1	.	CASGQVRSQPQHF	TGCGCCAGTGGGCAGGTGCGGAGTCAGCCCCAGCATTTT
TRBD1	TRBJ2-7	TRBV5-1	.	CASSVGQGAGEQYF	TGCGCCAGCAGCGTGGGACAGGGGGCAGGAGAGCAGTACTTC
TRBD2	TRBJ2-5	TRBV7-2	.	CASSRSGVQETQYF	TGTGCCAGCAGTCGGAGCGGGGTCCAAGAGACCCAGTACTTC
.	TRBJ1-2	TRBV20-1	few	CSARAATYGYTF	TGCAGTGCTAGAGCCGCCACCTATGGCTACACCTTC
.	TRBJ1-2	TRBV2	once	CASTWYGYYGYTF	TGTGCCAGCACGTGGTACGGTTACTATGGCTACACCTTC
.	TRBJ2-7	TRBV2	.	CASRGHEQYF	TGTGCCAGCAGGGGCCACGAGCAGTACTTC
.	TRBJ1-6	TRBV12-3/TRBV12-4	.	CASSALDHNSPLHF	TGTGCCAGCAGTGCTTTAGACCATAATTCACCCCTCCACTTT
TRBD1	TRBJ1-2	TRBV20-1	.	CSASSKMTGEGYTF	TGCAGTGCTAGTTCAAAGATGACAGGGGAAGGCTACACCTTC
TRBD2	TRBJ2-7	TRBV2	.	CASSFTSGGIGEQYF	TGTGCCAGCAGTTTTACTAGCGGGGGTATAGGGGAGCAGTACTTC
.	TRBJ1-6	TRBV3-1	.	CASSPLAGIGSPLHF	TGTGCCAGCAGCCCTCTAGCTGGTATCGGTTCACCCCTCCACTTT
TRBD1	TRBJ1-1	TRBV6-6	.	CASSYPWTGSAFF	TGTGCCAGCAGTTACCCTTGGACAGGGTCTGCTTTCTTT
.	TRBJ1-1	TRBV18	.	CASSPMDTEAFF	TGTGCCAGCTCACCTATGGACACTGAAGCTTTCTTT
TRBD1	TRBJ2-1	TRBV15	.	CATSRLTGEFGQFF	TGTGCCACCAGCAGATTGACAGGGGAATTCGGGCAGTTCTTC
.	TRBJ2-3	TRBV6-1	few	CASSPTGGSITDTQYF	TGTGCCAGCAGCCCGACAGGTGGCTCTATCACAGATACGCAGTATTTT
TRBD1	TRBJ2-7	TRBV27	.	CASSLGQGEVYEQYF	TGTGCCAGCAGTCTAGGACAGGGGGAAGTCTACGAGCAGTACTTC
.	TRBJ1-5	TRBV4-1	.	CASSQDSDQPQHF	TGCGCCAGCAGCCAAGATTCGGATCAGCCCCAGCATTTT
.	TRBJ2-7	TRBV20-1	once	CSARDDGVSSYEKYF	TGCAGTGCTAGAGATGACGGGGTTAGCTCCTACGAGAAGTACTTC
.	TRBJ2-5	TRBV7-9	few	CASSLDSTADQETQYF	TGTGCCAGCAGCTTAGATTCGACAGCTGACCAAGAGACCCAGTACTTC
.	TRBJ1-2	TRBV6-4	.	CASNILRYGYTF	TGTGCCAGCAATATCCTCCGCTATGGCTACACCTTC
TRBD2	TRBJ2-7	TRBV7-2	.	CASSLVPQLAGGSEQYF	TGTGCCAGCAGCTTAGTCCCGCAACTAGCGGGAGGAAGCGAGCAGTACTTC
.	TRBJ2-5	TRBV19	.	CASSIGSEETQYF	TGTGCCAGTAGTATAGGAAGCGAAGAGACCCAGTACTTC
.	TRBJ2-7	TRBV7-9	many	CASSLGINSYEQYF	TGTGCCAGCAGCTTAGGCATTAACTCCTACGAGCAGTACTTC
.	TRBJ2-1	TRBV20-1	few	CSARVRTRPGNEQFF	TGCAGTGCTAGAGTTAGGACCCGACCTGGGAATGAGCAGTTCTTC
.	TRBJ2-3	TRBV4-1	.	CASSPIGPTDTQYF	TGCGCCAGCAGCCCCATTGGGCCCACAGATACGCAGTATTTT
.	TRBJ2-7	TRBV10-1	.	CASSDATAARVF	TGCGCCAGCAGTGATGCGACCGCAGCTAGAGTCTTC
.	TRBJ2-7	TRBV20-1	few	CSADGQHYEQYF	TGCAGTGCCGATGGACAGCACTACGAGCAGTACTTC
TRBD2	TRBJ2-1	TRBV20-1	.	CSAREKRVAGGLLYNEQFF	TGCAGTGCTAGAGAGAAGCGGGTGGCGGGGGGGCTCCTTTACAATGAGCAGTTCTTC
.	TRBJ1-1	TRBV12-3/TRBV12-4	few	CATVKGRAGTEAFF	TGTGCCACCGTTAAGGGGCGCGCGGGCACTGAAGCTTTCTTT